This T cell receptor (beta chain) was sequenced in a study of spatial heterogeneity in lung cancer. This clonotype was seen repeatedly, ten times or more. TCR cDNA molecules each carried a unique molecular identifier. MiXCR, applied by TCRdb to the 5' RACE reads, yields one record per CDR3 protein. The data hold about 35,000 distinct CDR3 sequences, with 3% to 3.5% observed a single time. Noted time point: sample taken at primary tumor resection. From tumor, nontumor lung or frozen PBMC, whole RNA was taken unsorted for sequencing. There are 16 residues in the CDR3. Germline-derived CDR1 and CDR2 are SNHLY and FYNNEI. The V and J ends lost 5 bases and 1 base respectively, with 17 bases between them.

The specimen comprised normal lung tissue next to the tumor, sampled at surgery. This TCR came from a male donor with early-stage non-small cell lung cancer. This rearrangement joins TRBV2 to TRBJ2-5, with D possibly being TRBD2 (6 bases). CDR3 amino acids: CASSPITLAGQETQYF. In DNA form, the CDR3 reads TGTGCCAGCAGTCCTATCACACTAGCCGGCCAAGAGACCCAGTACTTC.